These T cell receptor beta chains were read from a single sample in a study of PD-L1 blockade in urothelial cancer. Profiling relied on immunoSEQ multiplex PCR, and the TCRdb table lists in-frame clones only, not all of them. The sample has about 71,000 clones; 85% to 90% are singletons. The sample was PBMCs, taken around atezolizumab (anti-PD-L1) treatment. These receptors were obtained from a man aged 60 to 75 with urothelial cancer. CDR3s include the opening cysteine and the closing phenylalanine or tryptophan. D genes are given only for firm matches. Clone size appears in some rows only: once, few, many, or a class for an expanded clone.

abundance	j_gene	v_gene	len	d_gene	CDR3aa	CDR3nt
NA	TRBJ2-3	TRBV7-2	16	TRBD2	CASSEVPAGYTDTQYF	TGTGCCAGCAGCGAGGTCCCAGCGGGGTACACAGATACGCAGTATTTT
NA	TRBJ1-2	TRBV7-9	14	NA	CASSLGAVLYGYTF	TGTGCCAGCAGCTTAGGGGCAGTCTTATATGGCTACACCTTC
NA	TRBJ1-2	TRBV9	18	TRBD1	CASSPTGTGGPDPYGYTF	TGTGCCAGCAGCCCAACCGGGACAGGGGGCCCTGACCCCTATGGCTACACCTTC
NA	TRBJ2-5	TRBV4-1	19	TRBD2	CASSQKPIGIAGGRETQYF	TGCGCCAGCAGCCAAAAGCCAATTGGAATAGCGGGGGGTAGAGAGACCCAGTACTTC
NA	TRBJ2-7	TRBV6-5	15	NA	CASSLHVQNSYEQYF	TGTGCCAGCAGCCTCCACGTACAGAACTCCTACGAGCAGTACTTC
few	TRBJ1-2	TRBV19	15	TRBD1	CASTDPGQGDYGYTF	TGTGCCAGCACCGATCCGGGACAGGGTGACTATGGCTACACCTTC
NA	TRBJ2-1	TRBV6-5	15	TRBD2	CASSPPRGGPFEQFF	TGTGCCAGCAGTCCCCCGCGGGGGGGCCCTTTTGAGCAGTTCTTC
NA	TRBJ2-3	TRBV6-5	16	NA	CASSYSTRSSTDTQYF	TGTGCCAGCAGTTACTCGACCAGGTCTAGCACAGATACGCAGTATTTT
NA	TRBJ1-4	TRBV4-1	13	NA	CASSQTENEKLFF	TGCGCCAGCAGTCAGACAGAGAATGAAAAACTGTTTTTT
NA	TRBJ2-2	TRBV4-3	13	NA	CASGRTVAGELFF	TGCGCCAGCGGGAGGACGGTGGCCGGGGAGCTGTTTTTT
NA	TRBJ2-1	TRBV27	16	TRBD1	CASSFLTGRLNNEQFF	TGTGCCAGCAGTTTCCTGACAGGGCGGCTAAACAATGAGCAGTTCTTC
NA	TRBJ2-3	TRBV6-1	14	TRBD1	CASRQTGGRDTQYF	TGTGCCAGCAGGCAGACAGGGGGCCGAGATACGCAGTATTTT
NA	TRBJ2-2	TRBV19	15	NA	CASSDWDSFTGELFF	TGTGCCAGTAGCGACTGGGACTCTTTCACCGGGGAGCTGTTTTTT
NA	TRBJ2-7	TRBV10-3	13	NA	CVVAGGGRDEQYF	TGTGTCGTCGCAGGGGGAGGTCGGGACGAGCAGTACTTC
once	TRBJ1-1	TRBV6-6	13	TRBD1	CASSSDRVTEAFF	TGTGCCAGCAGCTCGGACAGGGTCACTGAAGCTTTCTTT
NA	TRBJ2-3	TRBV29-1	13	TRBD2	CSASGSFTDTQYF	TGCAGCGCAAGCGGGAGCTTCACAGATACGCAGTATTTT
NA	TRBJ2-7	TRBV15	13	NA	CATRREMGNEQYF	TGTGCCACCAGGCGGGAAATGGGAAACGAGCAGTACTTC
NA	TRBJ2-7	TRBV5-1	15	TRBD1	CASGAADREKYEQYF	TGCGCCAGCGGAGCTGCAGACAGGGAAAAGTACGAGCAGTACTTC
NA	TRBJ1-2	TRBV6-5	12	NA	CASRNIPYGYTF	TGTGCCAGCAGGAACATCCCCTATGGCTACACCTTC
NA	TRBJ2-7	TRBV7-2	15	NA	CASSLVSDRTYEQYF	TGTGCCAGCAGCTTAGTTAGCGACCGGACTTACGAGCAGTACTTC
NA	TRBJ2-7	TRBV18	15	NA	CASSPPSRNSYEQYF	TGTGCCAGCTCACCACCGAGCAGGAACTCCTACGAGCAGTACTTC
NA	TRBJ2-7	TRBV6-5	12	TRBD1	CASKGQFYEQYF	TGTGCCAGCAAGGGACAGTTCTACGAGCAGTACTTC
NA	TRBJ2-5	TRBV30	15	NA	CAWSLGGGGQETQYF	TGTGCCTGGAGCCTAGGAGGGGGGGGCCAAGAGACCCAGTACTTC
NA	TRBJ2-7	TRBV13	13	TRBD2	CASSRSSGREQYF	TGTGCCAGCAGCCGATCTAGCGGGAGGGAGCAGTACTTC
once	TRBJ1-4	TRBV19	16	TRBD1	CASSEQTGAVNEKLFF	TGTGCCAGTAGTGAGCAAACAGGGGCCGTTAATGAAAAACTGTTTTTT
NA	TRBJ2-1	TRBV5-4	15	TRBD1	CASSSSDRGRNEQFF	TGTGCCAGCAGCTCCTCAGACAGGGGGCGAAATGAGCAGTTCTTC
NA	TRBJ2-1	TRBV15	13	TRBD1	CATSSGDRAGQFF	TGTGCCACCAGCTCTGGGGACAGGGCGGGGCAGTTCTTC
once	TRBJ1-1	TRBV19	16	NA	CASSIGVGQAVTEAFF	TGTGCCAGTAGTATAGGGGTGGGGCAGGCGGTCACTGAAGCTTTCTTT
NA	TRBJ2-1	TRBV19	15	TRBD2	CASSFTSGRAYEQFF	TGTGCCAGTAGTTTCACTAGCGGGAGGGCTTATGAGCAGTTCTTC
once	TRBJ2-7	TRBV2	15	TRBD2	CASIRLAGTAYEQYF	TGTGCCAGCATTCGACTAGCGGGGACCGCCTACGAGCAGTACTTC
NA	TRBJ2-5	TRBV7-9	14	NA	CASSLAAGSETQYF	TGTGCCAGCAGCTTAGCTGCGGGTTCGGAGACCCAGTACTTC
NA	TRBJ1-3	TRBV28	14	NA	CASSSQSAGNTIYF	TGTGCCAGCAGTTCACAGAGTGCAGGAAACACCATATATTTT